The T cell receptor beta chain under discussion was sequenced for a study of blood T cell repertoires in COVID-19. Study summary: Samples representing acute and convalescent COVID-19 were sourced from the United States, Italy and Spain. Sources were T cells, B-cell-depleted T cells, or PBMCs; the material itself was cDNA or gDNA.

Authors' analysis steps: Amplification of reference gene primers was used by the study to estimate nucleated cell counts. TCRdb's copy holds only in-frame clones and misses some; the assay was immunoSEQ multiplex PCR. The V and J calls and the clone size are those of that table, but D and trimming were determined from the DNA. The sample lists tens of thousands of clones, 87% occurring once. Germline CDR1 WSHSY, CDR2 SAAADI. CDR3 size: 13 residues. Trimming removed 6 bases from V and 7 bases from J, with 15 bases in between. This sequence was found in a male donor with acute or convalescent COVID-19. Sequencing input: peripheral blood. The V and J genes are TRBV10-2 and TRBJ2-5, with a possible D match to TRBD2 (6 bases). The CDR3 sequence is CASSNTPGGTQYF. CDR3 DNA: TGCGCCAGCAGCAACACTCCCGGGGGGACCCAGTACTTC.